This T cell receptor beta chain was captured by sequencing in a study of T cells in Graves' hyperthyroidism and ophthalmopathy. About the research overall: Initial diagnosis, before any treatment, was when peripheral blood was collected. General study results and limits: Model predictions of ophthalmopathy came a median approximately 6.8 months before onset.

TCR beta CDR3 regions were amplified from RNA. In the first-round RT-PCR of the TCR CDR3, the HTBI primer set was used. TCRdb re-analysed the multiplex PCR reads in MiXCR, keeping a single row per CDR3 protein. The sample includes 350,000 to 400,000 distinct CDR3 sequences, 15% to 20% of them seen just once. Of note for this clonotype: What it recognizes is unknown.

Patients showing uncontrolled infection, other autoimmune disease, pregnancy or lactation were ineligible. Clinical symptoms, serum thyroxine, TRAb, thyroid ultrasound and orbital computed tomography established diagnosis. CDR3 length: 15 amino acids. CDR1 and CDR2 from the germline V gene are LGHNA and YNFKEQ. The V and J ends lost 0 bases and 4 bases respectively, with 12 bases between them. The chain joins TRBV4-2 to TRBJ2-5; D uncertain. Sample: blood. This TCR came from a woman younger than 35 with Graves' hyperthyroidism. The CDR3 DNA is TGTGCCAGCAGCCAAGAATATAGCAGGAGAGAGACCCAGTACTTC. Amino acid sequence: CASSQEYSRRETQYF.